One sample yielded the 4 T cell receptor beta chains listed below, sequenced in a study of T-cell reconstitution after alpha-beta-depleted transplantation in children. It was with unique molecular identifiers that the TCRbeta library was prepared. TCRdb re-called the PCR reads with MiXCR, one entry per CDR3 protein. The repertoire holds tens of thousands of distinct CDR3 sequences, nearly 9.5% seen once, with 25% to 30% in the top ten. The sequencing used PBMCs, mostly from graft donor cells, collected 60 days after TCRalphabeta/CD19-depleted stem cell transplant. The receptor source for this set is a male patient aged 2 to 9 who had a stem cell transplant for chronic granulomatous disease, so the T cells may come from the graft donor.

This rearrangement joins TRBV20-1 to TRBJ1-1; no clear D gene. Trimming took off 0 bases at V and 8 bases at J, with 22 bases between the two ends. The germline CDR1 and CDR2 sequences are DFQATT and SNEGSKA (reference sequence). The CDR3 totals 16 residues. The CDR3 loop is CSARDRIGGRSWEAFF. CDR3 DNA: TGCAGTGCTAGAGATCGTATTGGCGGTCGGAGTTGGGAAGCTTTCTTT.

This clonotype is a singleton in its sample. This may be a read error: a much more frequent sequence differs by one nucleotide. The chain combines TRBV19 with TRBJ2-7; tentative D call: TRBD1 (6 bases). This CDR3 has 15 amino acids. Per the germline V gene, CDR1 is LNHDA and CDR2 is SQIVND (reference sequence). CDR3 nucleotide sequence: TGTGCCAGTAGTTTCCGGACAGAAAACTCCTACGAGCAGCACTTC. As protein: CASSFRTENSYEQHF.

This clonotype was picked up many times. The gene calls are TRBV20-1 and TRBJ2-7; 7 positions agree with TRBD1. This CDR3 has 16 amino acids. V was pared by 4 bases and J by 2 bases, with 14 bases of the junction left unmatched. Germline V lookup: CDR1 DFQATT, CDR2 SNEGSKA (reference sequence). CDR3 coding DNA: TGCAGTGCTAACATTGAGACCGGGACAGAGCCCTACGAGCAGTACTTC. Translated: CSANIETGTEPYEQYF.

This clonotype was recorded at least ten times. V gene TRBV11-2 combines with J gene TRBJ2-2; D uncertain. CDR1 is SGHAT, CDR2 FQNNGV, per germline. V was shortened by 5 bases and J by 3 bases, with 7 bases between the two germline ends. This CDR3 has 13 amino acids. This CDR3 is CASSISYTGELFF. The CDR3 nucleotides read TGTGCCAGCAGCATATCATACACCGGGGAGCTGTTTTTT.